The sequence of this T cell receptor beta chain was determined in a study of shared clonotypes between healthy human individuals (dated by TCRdb to 2020 to 2021). Regarding the complete study: The cohort comprised two women and a few men aged 18 to 49 years. Blood TCR repertoires of roughly five healthy adults were deeply sequenced to estimate repertoire size and the extent of clonotype sharing between individuals. To increase sequencing depth and limit assay-specific biases, TCR repertoire library preparation and sequencing were carried out by different laboratories using diverse techniques. Between about 0.9 and 10 billion PBMCs per donor were obtained by leukapheresis. General findings and caveats noted by the study authors: Pairwise subsampling led to the expectation that sequencing depth would affect the degree of clonotype sharing among donors. The small number of donors limited the genetic and exposure-history diversity represented. Sampling was restricted to blood, and TCR repertoires in tissue are likely to differ from TCR repertoires in blood.

Using the deep immunoSEQ assay, TCR CDR3 regions were amplified from genomic DNA by multiplex PCR. Extracted genomic DNA from each cell subset was distributed evenly across all wells of several immunoSEQ 96-well plates, and each plate was treated as a replicate. For unsorted PBMC, roughly 300 ng of genomic DNA, equivalent to approximately 30,000 T cell genomes, went into each replicate PCR. Ten immunoSEQ deep assay plates were used to sequence unsorted PBMC genomic DNA. The purified libraries were quantified using a Qubit 3.0 fluorometer, sized with a Bioanalyzer 2100, and then quantified again using the KAPA Library Quantification kit. A separate single-read 150-cycle Illumina NextSeq 550 flow cell was used to sequence each immunoSEQ 96-well plate. Regarding the original processing steps: Because the immunoSEQ output included only junctional sequences and no quality scores, the filtering could not be the same as the filtering used for full-length reads. Sequences were annotated with PyIR, a Python wrapper for IgBLAST v1.9, using IMGT germline references to assign V/J genes and CDR3. Reads with weak V/J assignments (E-value above 1e-6), missing CDR3, stop codons, out-of-frame junctions, or ambiguous translated residues were removed. A V3J clonotype was defined by an identical inferred V gene, J gene, and CDR3 amino acid sequence. To compute the percentage overlap between repertoires, the number of shared unique clonotypes was divided by the size of the smaller repertoire. Richness of each repertoire was evaluated using RTK rarefaction, the Chao1 estimator, and Recon v2.1 estimates of unobserved clonotypes. The immuneACCESS repertoire file appears here via TCRdb, limited to in-frame rearrangements. These files lack a portion of the clones; in checked studies, under half of the deficit traces to unresolved V genes, and the cause of the others is not known. D and trimming come from the DNA, and the V and J calls and clone size come from that table. The sample profile shows about 490,000 clones; 76% of them were found once. 13% of the sample comes from the top ten.

The donors were healthy, HIV-negative adults who had no recently reported acute infections or vaccinations. All donors were Caucasian adults living in Nashville, Tennessee, USA. For unsorted samples, 80 million to 100 million PBMCs were counted, and genomic DNA was extracted using the QIAamp DNA Blood Mini kit. After blood collection by leukapheresis, PBMCs were isolated using Ficoll-Histopaque density gradient centrifugation and then cryopreserved in the vapor phase of liquid nitrogen. A single count supports this clone. Which antigen it targets is not known. A single base separates this from a much larger clone, so it may be a read error. The CDR3 holds 15 amino acids from the cysteine to the phenylalanine. Just CDR3 DNA is preserved here, 45 bases in frame from base 1. V loses 4 bases at its end and J loses 5 bases; junction bases beyond the gene matches: 6. CDR1 and CDR2 (MNHEY, SMNVEV) derive from the germline V gene (reference sequence).

The V and J segments used are TRBV27 and TRBJ2-3, and 10 bases in between align with TRBD2. The specimen sequenced was PBMCs. The sequence was obtained from a woman aged 35 to 49 in good health. Some clones in this sample may be carry-over from other donors' samples. The CDR3: CASSSPSGSGDTQYF. The nucleotide sequence is TGTGCCAGCAGTTCCCCTAGCGGGAGTGGAGATACGCAGTATTTT.